One and the same sample provided the 16 T cell receptor beta chains below, sequenced in a study of human T cells and chemical hapten exposure. Indicated time point: patch test 1, 2 weeks after DPC sensitization. Treatment here: therapeutic diphenylcyclopropenone sensitization with weekly scalp DPC. Using its own MiXCR run on the RACE reads, TCRdb lists one record per CDR3 protein. This table has around 380,000 distinct CDR3 sequences, approximately 5% appearing once. The sample in question was whole blood, obtained in connection with sensitization to the hapten diphenylcyclopropenone (DPC). Receptor source: a woman between 45 and 65 years old with alopecia areata. Some clones in this sample may be carry-over from other donors' samples.

The genes are TRBV3-1 and TRBJ1-2, with D uncertain. The CDR3 is made up of 15 amino acids. The germline CDR1 and CDR2 sequences are LGHDT and YNNKEL (reference sequence). Trimming took 0 bases from V and 0 from J, leaving 8 bases between them. Here the CDR3 reads CASSQDRGPNYGYTF. Here the CDR3 DNA reads TGTGCCAGCAGCCAAGATCGGGGTCCTAACTATGGCTACACCTTC.

This clonotype was seen repeatedly, ten times or more. The rearrangement links TRBV7-9 to TRBJ1-2; D is unclear. This CDR3 is 14 amino acids long. Per the germline V gene, CDR1 is SEHNR and CDR2 is FQNEAQ (reference sequence). V lost 8 bases, J lost 4 bases, and 17 bases lay in between. The CDR3 region is CASLLGSEGYGYTF. DNA of the CDR3: TGTGCCAGCCTGTTGGGCTCCGAGGGCTATGGCTACACCTTC. Together with reference TRBV7-9 and TRBJ1-2, the CDR3 gives the full variable domain: DTGVSQNPRHKITKRGQNVTFRCDPISEHNRLYWYRQTLGQGPEFLTYFQNEAQLEKSRLLSDRFSAERPKGSFSTLEIQRTEQGDSAMYLCASLLGSEGYGYTFGSGTRLTVV.

This clonotype was seen ten or more times. The genes are TRBV4-1 and TRBJ2-1; D remains ambiguous. This CDR3 has 12 residues. The germline gives CDR1 MGHRA, CDR2 YSYEKL. V lost 1 base and J lost 10, with 8 bases in between. CDR3 in DNA: TGCGCCAGCAGCCAAGGCCATCGGGAGCAGTTCTTC. Translated, it gives CASSQGHREQFF.

V gene TRBV9 combines with J gene TRBJ1-1; tentative D call: TRBD1 (5 bases). The V end lost 0 bases, the J end lost 6 bases, and 21 bases lay between the germline ends. Germline lookup yields CDR1 SGDLS and CDR2 YYNGEE. CDR3 size: 17 residues. The CDR3 DNA reads TGTGCCAGCAGCGTAGCGGCAGGGACGGCGGGAGTTCCTGAAGCTTTCTTT. It yields the protein CASSVAAGTAGVPEAFF.

The genes are TRBV28 and TRBJ2-1; TRBD2 matches at 8 bases. Germline V lookup: CDR1 MDHEN, CDR2 SYDVKM. The CDR3 loop spans 15 amino acids. V was clipped by 5 bases and J by 4 bases; unmatched bases: 7. Here the CDR3 reads CASSPLSGEYNEQFF. The CDR3 DNA reads as TGTGCCAGCAGTCCCCTTAGCGGGGAGTACAATGAGCAGTTCTTC.

J is TRBJ1-2 and V is TRBV28; D is unclear. CDR1 and CDR2 (germline): MDHEN, SYDVKM. The CDR3 loop spans 14 amino acids. Trimming removed 0 bases from V and 2 bases from J, with 7 bases in between. CDR3 bases: TGTGCCAGCAGTTTATGGGACTCCAACTATGGCTACACCTTC. Its protein is CASSLWDSNYGYTF.

Ten or more counts support this clonotype. The genes are TRBV12-3 or TRBV12-4 and TRBJ2-5; 7 positions match TRBD1. There are 13 residues in the CDR3. Unmatched junction bases numbered 8, after V lost 6 bases and J lost 7 bases. CDR3 sequence (DNA): TGTGCCAGCAGCCCCGGACAGGCCGGGACCCAGTACTTC. Amino acids: CASSPGQAGTQYF.

This clonotype was seen repeatedly, ten times or more. The chain combines TRBV6-6 with TRBJ1-1; D is undetermined. This CDR3 contains 16 residues. With 0 bases removed from V and 4 bases from J, the gap between germline ends came to 15 bases. Germline CDR1 MNHNY, CDR2 SVGAGI (reference sequence). CDR3 protein: CASSYSIGGSGTEAFF. Here the CDR3 DNA reads TGTGCCAGCAGTTACTCGATCGGTGGGAGCGGCACTGAAGCTTTCTTT.

In this sample, this clonotype turned up a few times. V is TRBV5-1 and J is TRBJ2-3, with D perhaps matching TRBD1 or TRBD2 (6 bases each). The V end was cut by 1 base, the J end by 4 bases, with 13 bases between. Germline loops: CDR1 SGHRS, CDR2 YFSETQ. This CDR3 is built from 15 residues. The CDR3, as DNA: TGCGCCAGCAGCTTGTCGGCAGGGGAGGCAGATACGCAGTATTTT. Residues: CASSLSAGEADTQYF.

This clonotype has at least ten counts. The chain couples TRBV9 to TRBJ2-5; TRBD2 agrees at 8 bases. After removal of 0 bases from V and 5 bases from J, the junction contained 6 bases not matched to a gene. Germline assignment: CDR1 SGDLS and CDR2 YYNGEE. The length of the CDR3 is 15 residues. The CDR3 DNA sequence: TGTGCCAGCAGCGTAGCTACAGCGGGAGCGGAGACCCAGTACTTC. It yields the protein CASSVATAGAETQYF.

There are a few counts of this clonotype. The chain employs TRBV4-3 and TRBJ1-1, with 9 bases lining up with TRBD1. CDR1 LGHNA and CDR2 YSLEER come from the germline V gene. The CDR3 runs 14 residues. V lost 4 bases, J lost 3 bases, and 3 bases stayed unmatched. CDR3 in amino acids: CASSRWTGDTEAFF. DNA for the CDR3: TGCGCCAGCAGCCGGTGGACAGGGGACACTGAAGCTTTCTTT.

This clonotype was seen ten or more times. The J gene is TRBJ1-3, the V gene TRBV12-3 or TRBV12-4; 11 nucleotides agree with TRBD1. The CDR3 contains 15 residues. Unmatched junction bases numbered 6, after V lost 8 bases and J lost 3 bases. The CDR3 nucleotides read TGTGCCAGCCGGAGGACAGGGGGCTTTGGAAACACCATATATTTT. Protein: CASRRTGGFGNTIYF.

This clonotype has only a few counts. The V call is TRBV7-2, the J call TRBJ2-3; perhaps TRBD2 as D (6 bases). CDR3 length equals 15 residues. Per the germline V gene, CDR1 is SGHTA and CDR2 is FQGNSA. Trimming cost V 2 bases and J 3 bases, with 12 bases left between them. CDR3 coding DNA: TGTGCCAGCAGCTTAACGGGGGTTACAACAGATACGCAGTATTTT. Amino acids: CASSLTGVTTDTQYF.

This clonotype was found a few times. The chain combines TRBV28 with TRBJ2-6; 8 bases map to TRBD2. The germline V gene encodes CDR1 MDHEN and CDR2 SYDVKM. J was trimmed by 1 base and V by 6 bases; bases with no gene match: 5. This CDR3 has 16 residues. CDR3 in amino acids: CASSPGRASGANVLTF. CDR3 bases: TGTGCCAGCAGCCCCGGGAGGGCTTCTGGGGCCAACGTCCTGACTTTC.

This clonotype was recorded at least ten times. The chain combines TRBV6-6 with TRBJ1-5; 8 bases agree with TRBD1. The CDR3 has 15 residues. Germline V gene sequence: CDR1 MNHNY, CDR2 SVGAGI (reference sequence). The V segment lost 1 base and the J segment 5 bases; nucleotides outside the gene matches: 4. The CDR3 sequence is CASSYLQGVDQPQHF. In DNA form, the CDR3 reads TGTGCCAGCAGTTACTTACAGGGGGTCGATCAGCCCCAGCATTTT.

The chain joins TRBV6-5 to TRBJ1-5; D gene unclear. The CDR3 extends over 15 amino acids. V gave up 6 bases and J gave up 0 bases, with 12 bases separating them. Germline assignment: CDR1 MNHEY and CDR2 SVGAGI. As DNA, the CDR3 is TGTGCCAGCAGAAACACAAGAAATAGCAATCAGCCCCAGCATTTT. Translating gives CASRNTRNSNQPQHF.